This T cell receptor (beta chain) emerged from a study of beta chain features in type 1 diabetes. Turning to the study itself: Cell yields, gender and age were comparable in patients and healthy donors. Study-wide results and caveats: Type 1 diabetes patients had TCRB CDR3s that were shorter (moderately but significantly so) in all four CD4+ subsets. Whether TCRB rearrangement is influenced by HLA type was left unresolved in this analysis. Lower insertion and higher deletion counts appeared at VDJ junctions in type 1 diabetes patients.

In regard to this clone: The antigen remains unidentified.

The CDR3 sequence is 14 residues long. V lost 5 bases and J 8 bases, leaving 18 bases between the germline ends. Germline CDR1 reads SQVTM; CDR2 reads ANQGSEA. Reverse transcription of all isolated RNA meant that expressed TCRB transcripts were sequenced. Libraries were prepared by immunoSEQ multiplex PCR; TCRdb keeps only in-frame clonotypes and omits some of them. The sample yields approximately 170,000 clones, around 63% seen once. V usage is TRBV29-1 and J usage is TRBJ1-4; no firm D call. The specimen sequenced was naive CD4+ T cells from blood. This clonotype originated in a man aged 25-45 years with type 1 diabetes. The CDR3 nucleotides read TGCAGCGTTCCAATGGGTATAGAAAAAGAAAAACTGTTTTTT. Encoded protein: CSVPMGIEKEKLFF.